This entry describes one TCR beta chain. Its specific antigen is unknown. There are no base qualities to consult, and no much larger clone falls within one base. TCRbeta CDR3 sequencing was performed on sorted unstimulated T cells and on proliferating T cells recovered from mixed lymphocyte reactions. Fresh whole blood from around 11 HLA-typed healthy donors was used to isolate PBMCs. To map where alloreactive clones came from, CD4+ regulatory T cells in the unstimulated state were FACS-sorted. This specimen comes from a study of siplizumab effects on memory and regulatory T cells (dated by TCRdb to between 2019 and 2020). Describing the broader study: The study looked at the effect of siplizumab, an anti-CD2 antibody, on alloreactive T-cell subsets in allogeneic mixed lymphocyte reactions made from human PBMCs.

The study at large found these results: Roughly 75-97% of proliferating CD4+ or CD8+ clones could not be assigned a naive or memory phenotype. Sequences below about 10^-5 frequency were poorly captured, so only a minor fraction of alloreactive clones could be mapped to unstimulated subsets. In reactions with siplizumab, an average of about 62% of mappable alloreactive CD4+ clones were Treg-derived, compared with roughly 27% in control reactions. The suppressive function of proliferating Tregs from siplizumab cultures was not functionally confirmed. Siplizumab significantly lowered the cumulative frequency of alloreactive sequences that could be traced to unstimulated CD4+ memory T cells. Unstimulated naive T cells appeared more diverse than memory T cells, and naive cells seemed to contribute substantially to the alloresponse.

Unmatched junction bases come to 5, with V trimmed by 6 bases and J by 1 base. From its cysteine to its phenylalanine, the CDR3 spans 15 amino acids. Of the read, only the CDR3 DNA is kept; its 45 bases are in frame from base 1. Sequences SGHAT (CDR1) and FQNNGV (CDR2) are obtained from the germline V gene. Receptors were amplified or captured by the immunoSEQ multiplex PCR assay. Approximately 100,000 TCR templates per sample were assayed on the deep sequencing platform. Genomic DNA extracted from sorted T cells was used for TCRbeta CDR3 sequencing. Regarding the original processing steps: The R programming language was used for the clonal analysis of the TCRbeta CDR3 data. Alloreactive CD4+ and CD8+ clones were identified by comparing unstimulated samples to CFSE-low samples taken after the reaction. By matching sequences to the repertoires of sorted unstimulated Treg and non-Treg cells, each alloreactive CD4+ clone was assigned a regulatory or non-regulatory origin. What TCRdb holds here is the immuneACCESS table cut down to in-frame rearrangements. Part of the clones is not present; checked against another copy, under half of the missing clones reflect an unresolved V gene, and the others are unexplained. The DNA was the basis for D and trimming; V, J and clone size are from that table. The sample table shows some 100,000 clones, and roughly 92% are seen once. The ten top clones hold around 0.6% of the sample.

The receptor's source is a human donor in good health. Sequenced input: Tregs sorted from blood. The receptor chain draws on TRBV11-2 and TRBJ1-1, and 10 junctional nucleotides match TRBD1. The base sequence is TGTGCCAGCAGGACAGGGGGCCCGCGGAACACTGAAGCTTTCTTT. Translation gives CASRTGGPRNTEAFF.